The present T cell receptor beta chain was sequenced within a study of CD8 T cells in Susac syndrome. General study points: By the study's own acknowledgment, its TCR sequencing and HLA analysis included relatively few individuals.

CDR3 length: 16 residues. V shed 3 bases and J 2 bases; nucleotides not matched to a gene: 10. The germline CDR1 and CDR2 sequences are SEHNR and FQNEAQ (reference sequence). The study sequenced TCR beta in blood CD8+ and CD4+ T cells. The multiple sclerosis control group was made up of treatment-naive patients with stable or active relapsing-remitting disease. Random hexamers primed reverse transcription of about 0.45 to 1 ug RNA. Coverage of TCR beta CDR3 amplification by immunoSEQ multiplex PCR extended to 54 Vbeta and 13 Jbeta. TCRdb re-called the immunoSEQ multiplex PCR reads through MiXCR, storing one row per CDR3 protein. The sample carries around 77,000 distinct CDR3 sequences, nearly 96% recorded once. About this clonotype itself: The antigen is undetermined.

V is TRBV7-9 and J is TRBJ2-7, with 7 bases fitting TRBD1. The material sequenced was CD4+ T cells from PBMCs. The sequence was obtained from a human donor with multiple sclerosis. CDR3 bases: TGTGCCAGCAGCTTTGACGCAGGGGGATCTACCTACGAGCAGTACTTC. Protein: CASSFDAGGSTYEQYF.